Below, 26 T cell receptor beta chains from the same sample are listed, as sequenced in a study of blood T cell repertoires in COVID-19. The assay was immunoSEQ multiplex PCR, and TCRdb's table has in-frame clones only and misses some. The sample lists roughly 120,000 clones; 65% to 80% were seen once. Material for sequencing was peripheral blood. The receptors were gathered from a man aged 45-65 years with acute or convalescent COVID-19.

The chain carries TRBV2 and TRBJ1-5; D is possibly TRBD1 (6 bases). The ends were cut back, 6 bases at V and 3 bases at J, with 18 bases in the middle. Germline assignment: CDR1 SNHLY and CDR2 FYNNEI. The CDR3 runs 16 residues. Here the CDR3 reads CASRRTALIINQPQHF. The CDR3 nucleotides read TGTGCCAGCAGAAGGACAGCTCTAATTATCAATCAGCCCCAGCATTTT. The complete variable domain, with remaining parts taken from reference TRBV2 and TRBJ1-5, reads EPEVTQTPSHQVTQMGQEVILRCVPISNHLYFYWYRQILGQKVEFLVSFYNNEISEKSEIFDDQFSVERPDGSNFTLKIRSTKLEDSAMYFCASRRTALIINQPQHFGDGTRLSIL.

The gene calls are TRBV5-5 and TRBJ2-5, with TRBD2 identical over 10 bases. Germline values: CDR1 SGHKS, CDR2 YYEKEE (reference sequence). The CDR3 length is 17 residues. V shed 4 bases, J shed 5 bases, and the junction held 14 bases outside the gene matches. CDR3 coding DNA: TGTGCCAGCAGCCTAAGGAGCGGGAGGGCCGAGAGGGAGACCCAGTACTTC. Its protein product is CASSLRSGRAERETQYF.

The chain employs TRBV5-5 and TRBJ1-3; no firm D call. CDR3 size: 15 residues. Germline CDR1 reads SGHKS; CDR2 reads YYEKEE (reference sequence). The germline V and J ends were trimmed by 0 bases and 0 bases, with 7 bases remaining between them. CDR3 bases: TGTGCCAGCAGCTTGGCCGGTGGCTCTGGAAACACCATATATTTT. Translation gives CASSLAGGSGNTIYF.

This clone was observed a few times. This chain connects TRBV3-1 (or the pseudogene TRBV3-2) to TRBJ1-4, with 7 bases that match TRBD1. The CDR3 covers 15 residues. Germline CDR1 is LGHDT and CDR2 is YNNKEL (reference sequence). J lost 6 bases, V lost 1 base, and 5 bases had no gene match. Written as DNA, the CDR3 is TGTGCCAGCAGCCAAGGTGACAGGGTAGATGAAAAACTGTTTTTT. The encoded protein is CASSQGDRVDEKLFF.

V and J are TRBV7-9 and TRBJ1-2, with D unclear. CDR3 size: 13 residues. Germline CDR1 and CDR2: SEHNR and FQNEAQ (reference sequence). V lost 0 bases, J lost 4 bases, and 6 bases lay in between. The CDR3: CASSLARGYGYTF. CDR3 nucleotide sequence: TGTGCCAGCAGCTTAGCGCGAGGCTATGGCTACACCTTC.

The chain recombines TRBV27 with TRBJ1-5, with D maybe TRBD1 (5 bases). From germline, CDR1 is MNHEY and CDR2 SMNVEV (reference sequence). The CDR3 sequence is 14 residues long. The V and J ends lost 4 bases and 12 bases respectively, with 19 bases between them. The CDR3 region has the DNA TGTGCCAGCAGTTCTCAGCCCAAAAGGGGAATCCAGCATTTT. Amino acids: CASSSQPKRGIQHF.

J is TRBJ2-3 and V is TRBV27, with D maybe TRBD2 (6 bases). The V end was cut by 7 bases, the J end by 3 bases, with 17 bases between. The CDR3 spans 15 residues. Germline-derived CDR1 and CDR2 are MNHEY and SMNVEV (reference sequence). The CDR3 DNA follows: TGTGCCAGCAAAATCCGGGAGTATGGGACAGATACGCAGTATTTT. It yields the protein CASKIREYGTDTQYF.

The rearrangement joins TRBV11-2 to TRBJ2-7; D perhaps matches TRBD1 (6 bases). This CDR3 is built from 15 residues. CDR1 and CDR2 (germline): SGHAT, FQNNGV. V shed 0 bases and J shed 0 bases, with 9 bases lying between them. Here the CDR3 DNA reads TGTGCCAGCAGCTTAGATCGAGGGGGCTCCTACGAGCAGTACTTC. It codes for CASSLDRGGSYEQYF. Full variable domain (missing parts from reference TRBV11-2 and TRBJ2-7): EAGVAQSPRYKIIEKRQSVAFWCNPISGHATLYWYQQILGQGPKLLIQFQNNGVVDDSQLPKDRFSAERLKGVDSTLKIQPAKLEDSAVYLCASSLDRGGSYEQYFGPGTRLTVT.

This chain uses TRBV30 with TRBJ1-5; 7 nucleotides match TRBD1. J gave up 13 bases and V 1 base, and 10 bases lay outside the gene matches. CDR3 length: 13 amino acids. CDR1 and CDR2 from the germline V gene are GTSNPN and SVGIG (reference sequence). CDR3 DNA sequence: TGTGCCTGGAGTGGTACACTGGGACAGCTTCAGCATTTT. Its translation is CAWSGTLGQLQHF.

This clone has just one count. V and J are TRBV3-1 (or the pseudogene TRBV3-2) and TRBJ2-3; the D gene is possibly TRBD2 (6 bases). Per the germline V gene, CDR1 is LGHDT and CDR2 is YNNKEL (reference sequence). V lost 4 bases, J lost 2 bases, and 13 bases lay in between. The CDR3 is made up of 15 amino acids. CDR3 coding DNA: TGTGCCAGCAGCCTAAATTCGGGAGCCACAGATACGCAGTATTTT. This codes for CASSLNSGATDTQYF.

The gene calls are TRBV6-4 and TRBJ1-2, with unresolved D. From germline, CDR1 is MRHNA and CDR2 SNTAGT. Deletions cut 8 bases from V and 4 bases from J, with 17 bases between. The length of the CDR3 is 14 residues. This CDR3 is CASAPEEGGYGYTF. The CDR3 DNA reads TGTGCCAGCGCTCCCGAAGAAGGAGGCTATGGCTACACCTTC.

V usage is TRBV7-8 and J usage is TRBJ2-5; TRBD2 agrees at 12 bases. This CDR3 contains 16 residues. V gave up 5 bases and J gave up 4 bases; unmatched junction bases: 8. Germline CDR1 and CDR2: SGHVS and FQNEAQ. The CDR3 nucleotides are TGTGCCAGCAGCCCTTTAACTAGCGGGAGGACAGAGACCCAGTACTTC. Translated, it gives CASSPLTSGRTETQYF.

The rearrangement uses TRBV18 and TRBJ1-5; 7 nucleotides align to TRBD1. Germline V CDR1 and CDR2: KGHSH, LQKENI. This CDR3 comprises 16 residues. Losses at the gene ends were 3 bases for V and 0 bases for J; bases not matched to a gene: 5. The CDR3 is CASSPSQGGSNQPQHF. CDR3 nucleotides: TGTGCCAGCTCACCCTCCCAGGGGGGTAGCAATCAGCCCCAGCATTTT.

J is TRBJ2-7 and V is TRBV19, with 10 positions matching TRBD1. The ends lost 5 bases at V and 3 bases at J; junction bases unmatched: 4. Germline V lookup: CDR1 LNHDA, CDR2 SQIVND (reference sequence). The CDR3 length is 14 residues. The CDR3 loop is CASSVGQGDYEQYF. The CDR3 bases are TGTGCCAGTAGTGTCGGACAGGGGGACTACGAGCAGTACTTC.

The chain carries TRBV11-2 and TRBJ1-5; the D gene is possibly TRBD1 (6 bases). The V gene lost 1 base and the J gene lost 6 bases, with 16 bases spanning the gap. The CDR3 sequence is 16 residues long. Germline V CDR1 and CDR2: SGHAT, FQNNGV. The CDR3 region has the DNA TGTGCCAGCAGCTTAGTATCAGGGGCTGGGGGTCAGCCCCAGCATTTT. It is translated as CASSLVSGAGGQPQHF. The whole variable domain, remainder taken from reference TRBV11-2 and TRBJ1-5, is EAGVAQSPRYKIIEKRQSVAFWCNPISGHATLYWYQQILGQGPKLLIQFQNNGVVDDSQLPKDRFSAERLKGVDSTLKIQPAKLEDSAVYLCASSLVSGAGGQPQHFGDGTRLSIL.

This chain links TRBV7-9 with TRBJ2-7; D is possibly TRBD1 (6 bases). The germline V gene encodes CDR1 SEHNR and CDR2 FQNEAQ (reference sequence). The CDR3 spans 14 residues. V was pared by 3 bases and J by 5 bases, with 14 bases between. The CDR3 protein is CASSLAQGMNEQYF. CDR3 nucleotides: TGTGCCAGCAGCTTGGCGCAGGGGATGAACGAGCAGTACTTC.

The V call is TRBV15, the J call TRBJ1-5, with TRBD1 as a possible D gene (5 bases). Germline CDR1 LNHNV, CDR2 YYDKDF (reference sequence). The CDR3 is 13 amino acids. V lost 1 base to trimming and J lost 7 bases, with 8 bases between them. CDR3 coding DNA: TGTGCCACCAGCAGAGTGAAGGGGCAGCCCCAGCATTTT. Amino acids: CATSRVKGQPQHF.

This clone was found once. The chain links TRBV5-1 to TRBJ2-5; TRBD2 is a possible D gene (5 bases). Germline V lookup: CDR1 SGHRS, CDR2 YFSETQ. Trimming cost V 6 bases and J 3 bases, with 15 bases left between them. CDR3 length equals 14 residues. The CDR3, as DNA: TGCGCCAGCAACCGAGACGGGAACAAAGAGACCCAGTACTTC. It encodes CASNRDGNKETQYF.

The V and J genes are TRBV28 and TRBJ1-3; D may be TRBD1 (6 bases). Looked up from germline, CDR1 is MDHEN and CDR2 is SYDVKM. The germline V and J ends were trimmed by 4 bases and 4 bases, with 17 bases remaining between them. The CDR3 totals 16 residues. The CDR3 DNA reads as TGTGCCAGCAGTTCTTCAGGGGAGGGTTCAGGAAACACCATATATTTT. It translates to CASSSSGEGSGNTIYF.

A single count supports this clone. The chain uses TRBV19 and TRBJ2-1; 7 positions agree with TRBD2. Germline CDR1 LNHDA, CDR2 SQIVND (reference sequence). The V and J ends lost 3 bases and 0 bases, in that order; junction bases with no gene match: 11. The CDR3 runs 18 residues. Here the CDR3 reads CASSIFGGRRPSYNEQFF. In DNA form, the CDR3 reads TGTGCCAGTAGTATTTTTGGCGGGAGAAGGCCCTCCTACAATGAGCAGTTCTTC. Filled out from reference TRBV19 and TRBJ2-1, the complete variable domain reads DGGITQSPKYLFRKEGQNVTLSCEQNLNHDAMYWYRQDPGQGLRLIYYSQIVNDFQKGDIAEGYSVSREKKESFPLTVTSAQKNPTAFYLCASSIFGGRRPSYNEQFFGPGTRLTVL.

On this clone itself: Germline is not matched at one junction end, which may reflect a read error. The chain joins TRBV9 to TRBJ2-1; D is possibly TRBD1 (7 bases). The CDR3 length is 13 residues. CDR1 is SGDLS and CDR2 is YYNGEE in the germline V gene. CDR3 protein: CASSAGGYIEQFF. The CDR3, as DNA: TGTGCCAGCAGCGCAGGGGGGTACATTGAGCAGTTCTTC.

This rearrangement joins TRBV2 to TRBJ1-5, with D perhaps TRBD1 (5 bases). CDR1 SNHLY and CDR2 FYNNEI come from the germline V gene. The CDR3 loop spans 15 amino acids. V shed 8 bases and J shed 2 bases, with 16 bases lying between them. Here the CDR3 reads CASSSSGTRNQPQHF. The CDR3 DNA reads TGTGCCAGCTCCAGCTCCGGGACTCGCAATCAGCCCCAGCATTTT.

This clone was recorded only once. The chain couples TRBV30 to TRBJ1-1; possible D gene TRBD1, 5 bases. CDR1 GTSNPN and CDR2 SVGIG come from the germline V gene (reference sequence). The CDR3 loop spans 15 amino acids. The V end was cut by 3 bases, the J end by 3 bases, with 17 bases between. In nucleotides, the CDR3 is TGTGCCTGGAGCGACCAGAGCAGGGTGTACACTGAAGCTTTCTTT. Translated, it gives CAWSDQSRVYTEAFF.

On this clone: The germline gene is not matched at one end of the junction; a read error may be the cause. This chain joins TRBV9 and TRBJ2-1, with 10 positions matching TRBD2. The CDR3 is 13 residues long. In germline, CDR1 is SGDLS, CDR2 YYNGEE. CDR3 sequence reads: CACSGRADNEQFF. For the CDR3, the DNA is TGTGCCTGCAGCGGGAGGGCCGACAATGAGCAGTTCTTC.

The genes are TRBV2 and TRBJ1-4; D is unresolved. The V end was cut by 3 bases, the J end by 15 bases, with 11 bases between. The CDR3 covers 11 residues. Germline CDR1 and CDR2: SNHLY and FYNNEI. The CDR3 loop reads CASSERVSMFF. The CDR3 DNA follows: TGTGCCAGCAGTGAGAGGGTCTCTATGTTTTTT.

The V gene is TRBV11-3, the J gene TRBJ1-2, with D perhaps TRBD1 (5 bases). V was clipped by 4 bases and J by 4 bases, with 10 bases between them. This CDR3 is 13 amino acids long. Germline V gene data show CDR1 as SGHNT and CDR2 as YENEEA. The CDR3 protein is CASSSGMGYGYTF. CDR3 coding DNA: TGTGCCAGCAGCTCAGGGATGGGCTATGGCTACACCTTC.